This TCR beta chain is drawn from a study of T cells in Graves' hyperthyroidism and ophthalmopathy. In the study overall: At the time of initial diagnosis and before any treatment, peripheral blood was collected. Study-wide points: Blood also carried most thyroid clonotypes expanded above 0.001.

The CDR3 has 14 amino acids. Enrolled ophthalmopathy patients presented with a Clinical Activity Score of at least 3, a NOSPECS grade of at least 4, and disease duration under 3 months. Uncontrolled infection, other autoimmune disease, pregnancy or lactation disqualified patients from enrolment. TCR beta CDR3 regions were amplified from RNA. Using the HTBI primer set, a first-round RT-PCR was run on the TCR CDR3. TCRdb reprocessed the multiplex PCR reads via MiXCR and lists one record per CDR3 protein. The data hold about 400,000 distinct CDR3 sequences, with about 14% observed a single time. This clonotype was detected many times. Its target is not known. An end of the junction differs from the germline gene, which may be a read error.

This chain connects TRBV12-3 or TRBV12-4 to TRBJ2-5; 11 bases agree with TRBD2. This TCR was recovered from a man aged 50 to 60 with Graves' ophthalmopathy. The material sequenced was blood. The CDR3 loop reads CASSLAGGQETQYF. For the CDR3, the DNA is TGTGCCAGCAGCTTAGCGGGAGGGCAAGAGACCCAGTACTTC.